This T cell receptor beta chain was profiled in a study of blood T cell repertoires in COVID-19. Study summary: Whether acute or convalescent, the COVID-19 samples came from the United States, Italy and Spain.

This clone was counted a few times. Trimming took 5 bases from V and 0 from J, leaving 7 bases between them. Germline assignment: CDR1 MNHEY and CDR2 SVGAGI. CDR3 length equals 14 residues. Here immunoSEQ multiplex PCR was the method, and the copy in TCRdb shows in-frame clones only, minus some. The profile shows around 92,000 clones, 86% of them singletons. The sequenced sample was peripheral blood. The V call is TRBV6-5, the J call TRBJ1-4; D ambiguous. The TCR originated in a human donor in a cohort sampled during active COVID-19. CDR3 protein: CASSQIATNEKLFF. Written as DNA, the CDR3 is TGTGCCAGCAGTCAAATTGCAACTAATGAAAAACTGTTTTTT.